Sequencing of this T cell receptor (beta chain) was carried out in a study of T cell repertoires in cytomegalovirus infection. Across the whole study: The authors relied on CMV epitopes, both recently identified HLA-C-restricted and well-studied HLA-B-restricted. An indication of both CMV infection and matching HLA type came from public TCR beta signatures. Whole-study findings and limits: Adding up the frequency of public TCR beta families identified people who carried CMV plus the relevant HLA. Across the ex vivo response, the dominant clonotypes were HLA-C-restricted CMV-specific TCR beta clonotypes.

Using its own MiXCR run on the reads, TCRdb lists one record per CDR3 protein. The data contain 350,000 to 400,000 distinct CDR3 sequences, roughly 34% of them singletons. As for this clonotype: The target antigen is unknown.

CDR1 ENHRY and CDR2 SYGVKD come from the germline V gene. This CDR3 contains 14 residues. Trimming shortened V by 2 bases and J by 4 bases, and 9 bases separated the two germline ends. This specimen consisted of cultured PBMCs, obtained from culture after CMV antigen stimulation. V is TRBV10-3 and J is TRBJ2-1, with D hard to call. The origin of this receptor is a human donor in good health (CMV status not recorded). Some clones in this sample may be carry-over from other donors' samples. The CDR3 loop is CAISERALYNEQFF. The CDR3 DNA sequence: TGTGCCATCAGTGAGAGGGCCCTATACAATGAGCAGTTCTTC.